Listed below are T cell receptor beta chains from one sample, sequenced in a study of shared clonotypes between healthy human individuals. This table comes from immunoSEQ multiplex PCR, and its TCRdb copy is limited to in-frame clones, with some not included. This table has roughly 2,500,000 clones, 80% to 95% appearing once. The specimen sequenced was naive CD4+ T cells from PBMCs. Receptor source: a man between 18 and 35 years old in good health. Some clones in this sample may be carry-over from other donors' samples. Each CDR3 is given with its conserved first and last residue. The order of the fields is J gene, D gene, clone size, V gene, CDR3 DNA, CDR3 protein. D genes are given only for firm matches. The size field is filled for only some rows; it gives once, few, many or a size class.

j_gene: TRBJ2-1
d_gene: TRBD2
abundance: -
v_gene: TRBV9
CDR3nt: TGTGCCAGCAGCGTTAGCGGGAGCTTGTTGTATGAGCAGTTCTTC
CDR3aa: CASSVSGSLLYEQFF

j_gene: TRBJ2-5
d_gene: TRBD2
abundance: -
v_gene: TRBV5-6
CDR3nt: TGTGCCAGCAGCACAGTACTAGCGGAGCAAGAGACCCAGTACTTC
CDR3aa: CASSTVLAEQETQYF

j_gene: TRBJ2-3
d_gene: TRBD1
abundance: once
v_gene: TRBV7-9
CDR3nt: TGTGCCAGCAGCGCGCGAAGGGGGCGTGGGACAGATACGCAGTATTTT
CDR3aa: CASSARRGRGTDTQYF

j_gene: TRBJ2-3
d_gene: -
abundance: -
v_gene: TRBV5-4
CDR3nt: TGTGCCAGCAGCTTGGAGCAGGGCACAGATACGCAGTATTTT
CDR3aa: CASSLEQGTDTQYF

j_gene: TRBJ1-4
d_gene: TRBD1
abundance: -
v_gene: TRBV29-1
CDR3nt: TGCAGCGTTAATCCAGGGGGCTCGGGGGAAAAACTGTTTTTT
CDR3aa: CSVNPGGSGEKLFF

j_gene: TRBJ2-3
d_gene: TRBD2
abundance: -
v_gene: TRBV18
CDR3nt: TGTGCCAGCTCACCACTCAGCGGGAGGCAGGCAGATACGCAGTATTTT
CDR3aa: CASSPLSGRQADTQYF

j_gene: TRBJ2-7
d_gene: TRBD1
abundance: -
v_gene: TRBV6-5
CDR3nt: TGTGCCAGCAGTTACGCTGGACAGGGGACCTACGAGCAGTACTTC
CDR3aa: CASSYAGQGTYEQYF

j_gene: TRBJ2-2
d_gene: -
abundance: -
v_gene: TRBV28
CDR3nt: TGTGCCAGCAGTTTAGTGGGGTTTGGGCTGTTTTTT
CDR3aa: CASSLVGFGLFF

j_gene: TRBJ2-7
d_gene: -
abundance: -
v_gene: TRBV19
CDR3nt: TGTGCCAGCCCAAGGGGACTCTCTTGCTACGAGCAGTACTTC
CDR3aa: CASPRGLSCYEQYF

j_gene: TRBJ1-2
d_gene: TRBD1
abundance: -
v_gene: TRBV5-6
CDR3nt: TGTGCCAGCAGCTTGGTGGACAGGGACGACTATGGCTACACCTTC
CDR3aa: CASSLVDRDDYGYTF

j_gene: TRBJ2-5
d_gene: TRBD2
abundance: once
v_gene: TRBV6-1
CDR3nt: TGTGCCAGCAGCGGTATAGCGGGAGGCCAAGAGACCCAGTACTTC
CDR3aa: CASSGIAGGQETQYF

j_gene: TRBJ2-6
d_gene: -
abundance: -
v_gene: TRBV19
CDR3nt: TGTGCCAGTAGGGATTGGCGGAAATTCGCCAACGTCCTGACTTTC
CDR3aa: CASRDWRKFANVLTF

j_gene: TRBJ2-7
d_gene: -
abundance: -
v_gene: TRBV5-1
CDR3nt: TGCGCCAGCAGCCCGCTCTCCAGGGCCCTCTCCTACGAGCAGTACTTC
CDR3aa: CASSPLSRALSYEQYF

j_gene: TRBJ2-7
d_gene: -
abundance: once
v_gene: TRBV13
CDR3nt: TGTGCCAGCAGCTTAAGAGGGTCACTACTTCTCTACGAGCAGTACTTC
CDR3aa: CASSLRGSLLLYEQYF

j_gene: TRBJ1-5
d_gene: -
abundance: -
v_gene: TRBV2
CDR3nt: TGTGCCAGCAGTTCTGGAAGCAATCAGCCCCAGCATTTT
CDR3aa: CASSSGSNQPQHF

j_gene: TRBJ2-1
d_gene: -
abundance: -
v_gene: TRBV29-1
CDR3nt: TGCAGCGTTGCTGGGGGAGTCTCCTACAATGAGCAGTTCTTC
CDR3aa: CSVAGGVSYNEQFF

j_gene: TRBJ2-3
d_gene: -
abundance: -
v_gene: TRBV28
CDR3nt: TGTGCCAGCAGTTCCACCACAGATACGCAGTATTTT
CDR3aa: CASSSTTDTQYF

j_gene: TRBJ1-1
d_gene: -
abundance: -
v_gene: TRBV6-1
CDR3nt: TGTGCCAGCAGTGTGCAGCGTAACCCGAACACTGAAGCTTTCTTT
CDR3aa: CASSVQRNPNTEAFF